This entry describes one T cell receptor (beta chain). The CDR3 is made up of 14 amino acids. The ends were cut back, 2 bases at V and 3 bases at J, with 8 bases in the middle. Germline CDR1 and CDR2: SGHAT and FQDESV (reference sequence). The assay was immunoSEQ multiplex PCR, and TCRdb's table has in-frame clones only and misses some. This sample has about 36,000 clones, with 78% found just once. This sample is drawn from a study of blood T cell repertoires in COVID-19. The J gene is TRBJ2-1, the V gene TRBV11-1; D might be TRBD2 (6 bases). Input material: peripheral blood. This receptor was obtained from a man aged 55 to 70 with acute or convalescent COVID-19. The CDR3 DNA is TGTGCCAGCAGCTTACGGGGGAACTACAATGAGCAGTTCTTC. Translating it yields CASSLRGNYNEQFF.